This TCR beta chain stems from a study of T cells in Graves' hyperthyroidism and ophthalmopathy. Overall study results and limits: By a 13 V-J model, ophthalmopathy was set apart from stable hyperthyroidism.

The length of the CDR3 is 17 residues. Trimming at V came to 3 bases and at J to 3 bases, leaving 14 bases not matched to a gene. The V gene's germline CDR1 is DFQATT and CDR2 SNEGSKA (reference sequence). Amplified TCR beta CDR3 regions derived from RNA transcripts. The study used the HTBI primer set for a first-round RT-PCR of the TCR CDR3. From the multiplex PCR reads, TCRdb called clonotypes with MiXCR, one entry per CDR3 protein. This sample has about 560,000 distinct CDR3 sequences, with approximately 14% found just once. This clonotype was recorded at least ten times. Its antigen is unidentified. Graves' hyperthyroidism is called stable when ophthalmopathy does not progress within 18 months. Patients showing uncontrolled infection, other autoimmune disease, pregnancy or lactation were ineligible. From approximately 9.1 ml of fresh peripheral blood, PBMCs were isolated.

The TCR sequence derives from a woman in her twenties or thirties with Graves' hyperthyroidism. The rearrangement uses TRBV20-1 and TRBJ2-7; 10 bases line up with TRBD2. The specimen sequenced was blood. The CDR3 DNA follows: TGCAGTGCTAGGTCCCCAGGCACTGTAGCGGGAGGCTACGAGCAGTACTTC. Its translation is CSARSPGTVAGGYEQYF.